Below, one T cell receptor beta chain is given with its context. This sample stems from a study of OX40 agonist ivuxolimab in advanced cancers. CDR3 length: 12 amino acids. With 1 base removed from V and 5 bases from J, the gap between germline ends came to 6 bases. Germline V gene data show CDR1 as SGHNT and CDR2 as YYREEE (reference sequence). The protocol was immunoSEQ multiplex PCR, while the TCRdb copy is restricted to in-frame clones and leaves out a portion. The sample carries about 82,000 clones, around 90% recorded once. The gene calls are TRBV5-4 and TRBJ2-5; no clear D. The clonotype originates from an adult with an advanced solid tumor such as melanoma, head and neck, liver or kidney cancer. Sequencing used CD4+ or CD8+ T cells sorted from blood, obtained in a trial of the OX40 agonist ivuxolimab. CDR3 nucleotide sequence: TGTGCCAGCAGCTTGAGAGCGGAGACCCAGTACTTC. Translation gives CASSLRAETQYF.